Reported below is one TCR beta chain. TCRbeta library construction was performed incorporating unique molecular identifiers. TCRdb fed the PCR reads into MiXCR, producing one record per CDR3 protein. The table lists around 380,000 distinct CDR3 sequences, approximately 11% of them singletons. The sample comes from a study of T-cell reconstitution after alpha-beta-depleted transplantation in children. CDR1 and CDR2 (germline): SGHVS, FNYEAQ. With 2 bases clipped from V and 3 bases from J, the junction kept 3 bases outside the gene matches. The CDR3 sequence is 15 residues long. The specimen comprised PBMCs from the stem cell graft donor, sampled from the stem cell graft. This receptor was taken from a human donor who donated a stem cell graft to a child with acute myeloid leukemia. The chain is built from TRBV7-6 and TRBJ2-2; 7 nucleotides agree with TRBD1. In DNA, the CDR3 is TGTGCCAGCAGCTTAAATACAGGGGACACCGGGGAGCTGTTTTTT. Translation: CASSLNTGDTGELFF.